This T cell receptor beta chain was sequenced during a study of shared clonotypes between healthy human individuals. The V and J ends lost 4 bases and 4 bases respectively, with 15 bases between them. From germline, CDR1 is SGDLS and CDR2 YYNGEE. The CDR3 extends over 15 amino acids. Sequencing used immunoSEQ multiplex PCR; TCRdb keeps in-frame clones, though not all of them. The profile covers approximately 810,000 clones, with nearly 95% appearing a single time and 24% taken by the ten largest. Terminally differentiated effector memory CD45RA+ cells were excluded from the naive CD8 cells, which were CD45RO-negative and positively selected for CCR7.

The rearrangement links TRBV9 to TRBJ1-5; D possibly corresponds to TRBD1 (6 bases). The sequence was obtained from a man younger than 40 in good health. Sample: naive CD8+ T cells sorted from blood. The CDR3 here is CASSPNGGANQPQHF. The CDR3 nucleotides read TGTGCCAGCAGCCCTAACGGGGGCGCGAATCAGCCCCAGCATTTT.